The T cell receptor (beta chain) under discussion was sequenced for a study of neurological immune-mediated disorders (dated by TCRdb to about 2019). In terms of the full investigation: Using UMI-based sequencing, the study compared peripheral blood TCR-beta repertoires from patients with HTLV-I-associated myelopathy (HAM/TSP), patients with multiple sclerosis, and healthy controls. Of the roughly 68 subjects in the cohort, about 15 were HAM/TSP patients, around 35 were multiple sclerosis patients, and some 20 were healthy controls. The 90 to 120 TCR-beta libraries covered PBMC samples along with longitudinal samples, technical triplicates, and paired sorted CD4+ and CD8+ T-cell subsets. General conclusions and limits of the study: No identical CDR3 amino acid sequences were shared among expanded clones across subjects, suggesting private TCR-beta repertoires in all groups. TCR clonal expansion was greatest in HAM/TSP patients and smallest in MS patients, who ranked below even healthy controls.

The CDR3 sequence holds 14 residues, the cysteine and phenylalanine included. The DNA shown is the 42-base CDR3, in frame from base 1. Looking up the germline V gene yields CDR1 SGHRS and CDR2 YFSETQ. V is trimmed back by 5 bases and J by 5 bases, and the junction contains 4 bases that no gene match accounts for. cDNA was synthesized by template-switch 5'RACE using a primer with a 10-nucleotide random unique molecular identifier that tagged each TCR transcript. Every sequencing run covered 15-18 subjects and yielded more than 160 million TCR-beta sequences. The RNeasy kit was used to extract total RNA. The KAPA Real-time Library Amplification kit was used to amplify TCR-beta VDJ regions with primers targeting the TCR constant region and the 5'RACE anchor. A first PCR added sample indexes and Illumina adaptors, after which a second PCR increased the library yield. The roughly 650 bp TCR product was size-selected on a 2% E-gel SizeSelection system after Ampure bead purification. Library quality was checked on a Bioanalyzer, concentration was measured with Qubit, and libraries were quantified with the Kapa Library Quantification kit before pooling. An Illumina HiSeq 2500 sequenced the libraries paired-end 2 x 150 bp. To increase sequence diversity, roughly 24-30% phiX was spiked into each library pool. As for the authors' bioinformatics: The UMI-based MiGEC pipeline processed quality-filtered reads and removed over 85% of raw TCR sequences during error correction. IMGT germline references were used for alignment of VDJ genes, and clonotypes were defined by a unique CDR3 amino acid sequence together with V-J genes. VDJtools evaluated clonal expansion, Shannon diversity and CDR3 relatedness (CalcPairwiseDistances, ClusterSamples); CLCbio workbench built phylogenetic trees. A clone was classed as expanded if it had 8 or more unique UMIs, a cutoff based on coefficient-of-variation modelling across technical triplicates. TCRdb itself trimmed the public reads at Q25 with fastp, ran MiXCR and retained productive beta chains. Entries that share a CDR3 protein sequence are merged under the most common genes and DNA. The V and J calls were determined by TCRdb, not by the authors. The sample profile shows tens of thousands of distinct CDR3 sequences; 9.4% of them were found once. The leading ten clones occupy 1.5% to 2% of the sample.

This clonotype has at least ten counts. It has no known antigen specificity. No much larger clonotype is one base removed from it; base qualities were not supplied. The healthy controls were volunteers from a blood bank in Maryland, USA. For the unsorted PBMC libraries, 2 million PBMCs were stored in RNAlater at -80 degrees C until RNA extraction and were used to generate the libraries. Peripheral blood was subjected to Ficoll-Hypaque density gradient centrifugation to isolate PBMCs, which were then cryopreserved in liquid nitrogen. Recombination joined TRBV5-1 with TRBJ2-5; 12 middle bases align to TRBD1. This clonotype was obtained from a man aged 50 to 60 in good health. Sequenced: PBMCs. The CDR3 here reads CASSRDRGRETQYF. The DNA sequence is given as TGCGCCAGCAGTCGGGACAGGGGGCGCGAGACCCAGTACTTC.